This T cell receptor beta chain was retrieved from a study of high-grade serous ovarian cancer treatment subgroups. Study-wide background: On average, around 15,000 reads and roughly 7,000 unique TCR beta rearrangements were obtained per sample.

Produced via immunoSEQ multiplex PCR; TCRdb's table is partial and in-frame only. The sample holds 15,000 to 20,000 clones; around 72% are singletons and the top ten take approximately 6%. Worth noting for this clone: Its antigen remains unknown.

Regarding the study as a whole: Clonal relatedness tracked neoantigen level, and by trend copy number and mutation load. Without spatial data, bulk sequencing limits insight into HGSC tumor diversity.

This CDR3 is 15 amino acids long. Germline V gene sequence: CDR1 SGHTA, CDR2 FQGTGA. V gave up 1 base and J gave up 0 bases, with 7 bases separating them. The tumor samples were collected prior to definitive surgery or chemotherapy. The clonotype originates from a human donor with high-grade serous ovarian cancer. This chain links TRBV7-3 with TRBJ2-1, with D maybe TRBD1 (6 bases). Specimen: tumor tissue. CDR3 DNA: TGTGCCAGCAGCTTAAAGGACAGCTCCTACAATGAGCAGTTCTTC. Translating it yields CASSLKDSSYNEQFF. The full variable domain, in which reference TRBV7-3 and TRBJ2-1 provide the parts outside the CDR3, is GAGVSQTPSNKVTEKGKYVELRCDPISGHTALYWYRQSLGQGPEFLIYFQGTGAADDSGLPNDRFFAVRPEGSVSTLKIQRTERGDSAVYLCASSLKDSSYNEQFFGPGTRLTVL.